The rows below give T cell receptor beta chains drawn from one sample of a study of blood T cells in healthy people across ages. Using its own MiXCR run on the 5' RACE reads, TCRdb lists one record per CDR3 protein. The data hold about 1.6 million distinct CDR3 sequences, with about 35% observed a single time. Sequencing was performed on blood. The receptors come from a woman under 40 in good health. Both conserved end residues are part of each CDR3. Each record gives: D gene, V gene, clone size, CDR3 length, J gene, CDR3 DNA, CDR3 protein. The D gene is left open where the match is weak. Rows give clone size only sometimes, using once, few, many, or a class for an expanded clone.

d_call: .; v_call: TRBV20-1; clone_size: few; cdr3_length: 15; j_call: TRBJ2-3; cdr3_nt: TGCAGTGCTGACGACTCCTACCTAGGCACAGATACGCAGTATTTT; cdr3_aa: CSADDSYLGTDTQYF
d_call: .; v_call: TRBV27; clone_size: .; cdr3_length: 14; j_call: TRBJ2-7; cdr3_nt: TGTGCCAGCAGCAAACAGGGTGGCTCCTACGAGCGGTACTTC; cdr3_aa: CASSKQGGSYERYF
d_call: TRBD1; v_call: TRBV29-1; clone_size: .; cdr3_length: 13; j_call: TRBJ2-7; cdr3_nt: TGCAGCGTGGGACAGGGCCTCTCCTACGAGCAGTACTTC; cdr3_aa: CSVGQGLSYEQYF
d_call: TRBD2; v_call: TRBV28; clone_size: few; cdr3_length: 13; j_call: TRBJ2-7; cdr3_nt: TGTGCCACCCTTCCGGGGGGTTACTACGAGCAGTACTTC; cdr3_aa: CATLPGGYYEQYF
d_call: .; v_call: TRBV4-1; clone_size: many; cdr3_length: 16; j_call: TRBJ2-5; cdr3_nt: TGCGCCAGCAGCCAAGATCGAACCGCCCATGAGATGGACCAGTACTTC; cdr3_aa: CASSQDRTAHEMDQYF
d_call: .; v_call: TRBV4-2; clone_size: few; cdr3_length: 14; j_call: TRBJ2-5; cdr3_nt: TGTGCCAGCAGCCAAGATACCGGCCAAGAGACCCAGTACTTC; cdr3_aa: CASSQDTGQETQYF
d_call: TRBD2; v_call: TRBV2; clone_size: .; cdr3_length: 18; j_call: TRBJ2-3; cdr3_nt: TGTGCCAGCATCTCATCACTAGCGGGATATGGAGGGGCAGATACGCAGTATTTT; cdr3_aa: CASISSLAGYGGADTQYF
d_call: TRBD2; v_call: TRBV7-3; clone_size: .; cdr3_length: 14; j_call: TRBJ2-7; cdr3_nt: TGTGCCAGCAGTCTAGCGGGATGGACCTACGAGCAGTACTTC; cdr3_aa: CASSLAGWTYEQYF
d_call: TRBD2; v_call: TRBV24-1; clone_size: few; cdr3_length: 18; j_call: TRBJ2-1; cdr3_nt: TGTGCCACCAGTGCCGCTAGGCCGACTAGCGGGGCATACAATGAGCAGTTCTTC; cdr3_aa: CATSAARPTSGAYNEQFF
d_call: TRBD2; v_call: TRBV5-5; clone_size: .; cdr3_length: 15; j_call: TRBJ2-1; cdr3_nt: TGTGCCAGCAGCTTGTCTAGCGGGAGTATGAATGAGCAGTTCTTC; cdr3_aa: CASSLSSGSMNEQFF
d_call: TRBD1; v_call: TRBV10-3; clone_size: .; cdr3_length: 15; j_call: TRBJ2-1; cdr3_nt: TGTGCCATCAGTGAGGGGACAGTCTCCTACAATGAGCAGTTCTTC; cdr3_aa: CAISEGTVSYNEQFF
d_call: TRBD1; v_call: TRBV19; clone_size: few; cdr3_length: 12; j_call: TRBJ1-5; cdr3_nt: TGTGCTTCTTCGGACAGGAATCAGCCCCAGCATTTT; cdr3_aa: CASSDRNQPQHF
d_call: TRBD1; v_call: TRBV5-4; clone_size: .; cdr3_length: 15; j_call: TRBJ2-1; cdr3_nt: TGTGCCAGCAACTTGGGGGACAGGGGGTTCGATGAGCAGTTCTTC; cdr3_aa: CASNLGDRGFDEQFF
d_call: TRBD2; v_call: TRBV28; clone_size: few; cdr3_length: 15; j_call: TRBJ2-7; cdr3_nt: TGTGCCAGCAATCGGCTAGCGGGGGACGCCTACGAGCAGTACTTC; cdr3_aa: CASNRLAGDAYEQYF
d_call: TRBD1; v_call: TRBV20-1; clone_size: .; cdr3_length: 15; j_call: TRBJ1-2; cdr3_nt: TGCAGTGCGGGACCAGGACAGGGGGCGAGCTATGGCTACACCTTC; cdr3_aa: CSAGPGQGASYGYTF
d_call: .; v_call: TRBV4-1; clone_size: .; cdr3_length: 18; j_call: TRBJ1-5; cdr3_nt: TGCGCCAGCAGCCAAGAAGAGAGACGGTGGGATAGCAATCAGCCCCAGCATTTT; cdr3_aa: CASSQEERRWDSNQPQHF
d_call: .; v_call: TRBV29-1; clone_size: many; cdr3_length: 14; j_call: TRBJ1-2; cdr3_nt: TGCAGCGTCTTGGGCGGGACGGCTAGCTATGGCTACACCTTC; cdr3_aa: CSVLGGTASYGYTF
d_call: TRBD2; v_call: TRBV3-1; clone_size: .; cdr3_length: 14; j_call: TRBJ2-5; cdr3_nt: TGTGCCAGCAGCCACCGGGGGGGCCGGGAGACCCAGTACTTC; cdr3_aa: CASSHRGGRETQYF
d_call: .; v_call: TRBV7-9; clone_size: .; cdr3_length: 12; j_call: TRBJ1-2; cdr3_nt: TGTGCCAGCAGCTTAAACCGCTATGGCCGCACCTTC; cdr3_aa: CASSLNRYGRTF
d_call: TRBD1; v_call: TRBV7-9; clone_size: few; cdr3_length: 18; j_call: TRBJ1-1; cdr3_nt: TGTGCCAGCAGCTTAGGAGAGACAGGGATTTCGGCGAACACTGAAGCTTTCTTT; cdr3_aa: CASSLGETGISANTEAFF
d_call: TRBD1; v_call: TRBV7-2; clone_size: .; cdr3_length: 17; j_call: TRBJ1-2; cdr3_nt: TGTGCCAGCAGCTCCCAGGGAATAGGGGGCTCAAACTATGGCTACACCTTC; cdr3_aa: CASSSQGIGGSNYGYTF
d_call: .; v_call: TRBV24-1; clone_size: few; cdr3_length: 13; j_call: TRBJ2-2; cdr3_nt: TGTGCCACCAGCCAGATGAACACCGGGGAGCTGTTTTTT; cdr3_aa: CATSQMNTGELFF
d_call: .; v_call: TRBV7-9; clone_size: once; cdr3_length: 13; j_call: TRBJ1-2; cdr3_nt: TGTGCCAGCAGCTTAGAGGGTTTGGGTGGCTACACCTTC; cdr3_aa: CASSLEGLGGYTF
d_call: .; v_call: TRBV7-8; clone_size: .; cdr3_length: 15; j_call: TRBJ2-3; cdr3_nt: TGTGCCAGCAGCTTTAGAAACTCTTTCACAGATACGCAGTATTTT; cdr3_aa: CASSFRNSFTDTQYF
d_call: .; v_call: TRBV30; clone_size: .; cdr3_length: 12; j_call: TRBJ2-1; cdr3_nt: TGTGCCTGGAGCCGGCCCGTAGGTGAGCAGTTCTTC; cdr3_aa: CAWSRPVGEQFF
d_call: TRBD2; v_call: TRBV18; clone_size: .; cdr3_length: 16; j_call: TRBJ2-7; cdr3_nt: TGTGCCAGCTCATTATTAGCGGGAGGGCCAAATTGCGAGCAGTACTTC; cdr3_aa: CASSLLAGGPNCEQYF
d_call: TRBD2; v_call: TRBV4-2; clone_size: .; cdr3_length: 18; j_call: TRBJ2-5; cdr3_nt: TGTGCCAGCAGCCAAGATCGGGGGACTAGCGGTCCCCCGGAGACCCAGTACTTC; cdr3_aa: CASSQDRGTSGPPETQYF
d_call: .; v_call: TRBV27; clone_size: few; cdr3_length: 15; j_call: TRBJ2-1; cdr3_nt: TGTGCCAGCAACGTAGCGGAGGGCCGGGGGAATGAGCAGTTCTTC; cdr3_aa: CASNVAEGRGNEQFF
d_call: .; v_call: TRBV7-9; clone_size: .; cdr3_length: 16; j_call: TRBJ2-3; cdr3_nt: TGTGCCAGCAGCTTAGATACCCTGGGGAACACAGATACGCAGTATTTT; cdr3_aa: CASSLDTLGNTDTQYF
d_call: TRBD1; v_call: TRBV6-6; clone_size: few; cdr3_length: 15; j_call: TRBJ1-6; cdr3_nt: TGTGCCAGCAGGTACAGGACAGGAGTAAAATCACCCCTCCACTTT; cdr3_aa: CASRYRTGVKSPLHF
d_call: .; v_call: TRBV7-2; clone_size: .; cdr3_length: 13; j_call: TRBJ1-5; cdr3_nt: TGTGCCAGCAGCCGGACCAGGGACCAGCCCCAGCATTTT; cdr3_aa: CASSRTRDQPQHF